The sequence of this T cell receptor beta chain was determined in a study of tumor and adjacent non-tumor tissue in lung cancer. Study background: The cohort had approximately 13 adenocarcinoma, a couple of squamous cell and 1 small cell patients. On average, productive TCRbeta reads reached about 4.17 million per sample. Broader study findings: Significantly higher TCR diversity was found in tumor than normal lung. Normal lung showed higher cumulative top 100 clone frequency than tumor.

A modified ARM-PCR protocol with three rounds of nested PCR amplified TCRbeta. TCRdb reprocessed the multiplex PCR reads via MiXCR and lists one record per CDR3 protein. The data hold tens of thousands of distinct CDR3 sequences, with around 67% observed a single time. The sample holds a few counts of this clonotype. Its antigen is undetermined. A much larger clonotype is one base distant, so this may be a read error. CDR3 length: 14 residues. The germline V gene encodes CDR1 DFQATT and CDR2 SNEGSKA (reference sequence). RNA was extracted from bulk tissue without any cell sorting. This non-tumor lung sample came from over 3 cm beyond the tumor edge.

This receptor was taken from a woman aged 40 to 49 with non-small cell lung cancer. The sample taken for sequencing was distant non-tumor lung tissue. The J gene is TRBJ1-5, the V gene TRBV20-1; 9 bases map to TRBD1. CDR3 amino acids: CSAREGTGYQLQHF. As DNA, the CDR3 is TGCAGTGCTAGAGAGGGGACAGGGTATCAGCTCCAGCATTTT.